This T cell receptor beta chain was identified during a study of T cells in localized non-small cell lung cancer. This CDR3 spans 13 amino acids. Trimming at V came to 3 bases and at J to 7 bases, leaving 4 bases not matched to a gene. CDR1 is SGHNT and CDR2 is YYREEE in the germline V gene (reference sequence). Sequenced by immunoSEQ multiplex PCR; TCRdb stores in-frame clones only, minus some. Of 45,000 to 55,000 clones in the sample, roughly 77% are singletons; the top ten hold roughly a sixth. This receptor was taken from a man aged 40 to 70 with stage I squamous cell lung carcinoma. This chain joins TRBV5-4 and TRBJ1-2, with TRBD1 matching over 9 bases. This sample comprised peripheral blood, obtained before any cancer treatment. CDR3 residues: CASSSGQGPGYTF. In nucleotides, the CDR3 is TGTGCCAGCAGCTCGGGACAGGGTCCTGGCTACACCTTC.